The 22 T cell receptor beta chains below all came from one sample that was sequenced in a study of beta chain features in type 1 diabetes. These receptors have no identified antigens. The investigators reverse transcribed all of the isolated RNA, so they sequenced expressed TCRB transcripts. The protocol was immunoSEQ multiplex PCR, while the TCRdb copy is restricted to in-frame clones and leaves out a portion. The profile covers 130,000 or so clones, with roughly 17% appearing a single time and approximately 2.5% taken by the ten largest. Study-level findings and limits: A moderate, significant TCRB CDR3 shortening appeared in type 1 diabetes across four CD4+ subsets.

Specimen: central memory CD4+ T cells from blood. Source of these receptors: a young man with type 1 diabetes.

This clone was observed a few times. As DNA, the CDR3 is TGCGCCAGCAGCCCGGGACTAGCGGAAGAGACCCAGTACTTC. This translates into CASSPGLAEETQYF. This chain links TRBV4-1 with TRBJ2-5; 11 bases fit TRBD2. J gave up 3 bases and V 4 bases, and 1 base lay outside the gene matches. The CDR3 spans 14 residues. Germline lookup yields CDR1 MGHRA and CDR2 YSYEKL.

The chain recombines TRBV7-2 with TRBJ2-3; D remains unclear. The V gene lost 2 bases and the J gene lost 4 bases, with 7 bases spanning the gap. The length of the CDR3 is 13 residues. The germline CDR1 and CDR2 sequences are SGHTA and FQGNSA. The CDR3 reads CASSLLGADTQYF. CDR3 bases: TGTGCCAGCAGCTTACTTGGTGCAGATACGCAGTATTTT.

The chain couples TRBV4-3 to TRBJ1-5, with 7 bases that match TRBD1. Trimming took 0 bases from V and 6 from J; bases not matched to a gene: 5. Per the germline V gene, CDR1 is LGHNA and CDR2 is YSLEER. This CDR3 region has 15 residues. The CDR3 sequence is CASSQDPTGVQPQHF. The CDR3 region has the DNA TGCGCCAGCAGCCAAGATCCAACAGGGGTTCAGCCCCAGCATTTT.

The CDR3 reads CASSFSWGDTQYF. The CDR3 DNA sequence: TGCGCCAGCAGCTTCAGCTGGGGAGATACGCAGTATTTT. The chain carries TRBV5-1 and TRBJ2-3, with no clear D. V shed 2 bases and J shed 5 bases, with 9 bases lying between them. Germline CDR1 reads SGHRS; CDR2 reads YFSETQ. This CDR3 is 13 amino acids long.

This clone was seen ten or more times. The chain combines TRBV7-9 with TRBJ2-7; D not certain. The CDR3 sequence is 14 residues long. The V end lost 4 bases, the J end lost 1 base, and 11 bases lay between the germline ends. In germline, CDR1 is SEHNR, CDR2 FQNEAQ (reference sequence). CDR3 sequence (DNA): TGTGCCAGCAGCTCAGCGACGAGTTCCTACGAGCAGTACTTC. This gives the protein CASSSATSSYEQYF.

This clone was seen a handful of times. The sample contains more than one DNA sequence encoding this CDR3. The V gene is TRBV29-1, the J gene TRBJ1-1; possible D gene TRBD1, 5 bases. CDR1 is SQVTM and CDR2 is ANQGSEA in the germline V gene. The CDR3 has 15 amino acids. V gave up 3 bases and J gave up 0 bases, with 14 bases separating them. The CDR3 sequence is CSVEAGWGMNTEAFF. CDR3 bases: TGCAGCGTTGAGGCAGGGTGGGGCATGAACACTGAAGCTTTCTTT.

The chain links TRBV5-4 to TRBJ2-1; the D gene is possibly TRBD1 (6 bases). CDR1 is SGHNT and CDR2 is YYREEE in the germline V gene (reference sequence). The CDR3 totals 14 residues. Trimming shortened V by 4 bases and J by 6 bases, and 14 bases separated the two germline ends. The CDR3 nucleotides read TGTGCCAGCAGCGATGGACCACAGGGCAATGAGCAGTTCTTC. It yields the protein CASSDGPQGNEQFF.

This chain links TRBV7-2 with TRBJ2-7; no clear D gene. V dropped 4 bases and J dropped 4 bases, with 14 bases sitting between them. The germline gives CDR1 SGHTA, CDR2 FQGNSA. The CDR3 is 14 amino acids. This CDR3 reads CASSYQFTDYEQYF. The DNA for the CDR3 is TGTGCCAGCAGCTACCAGTTTACGGATTACGAGCAGTACTTC.

V gene TRBV7-2 combines with J gene TRBJ1-1, with D uncertain. The V end lost 6 bases, the J end lost 6 bases, and 17 bases lay between the germline ends. The V gene's germline CDR1 is SGHTA and CDR2 FQGNSA. The CDR3 contains 14 residues. The CDR3, as DNA: TGTGCCAGCAGTACAGACACCCTAAGGGCTGAAGCTTTCTTT. It is translated as CASSTDTLRAEAFF.

The chain uses TRBV19 and TRBJ2-2, with D maybe TRBD1 (6 bases). CDR3 length: 14 residues. Germline V gives CDR1 LNHDA, CDR2 SQIVND (reference sequence). The V end was cut by 9 bases, the J end by 0 bases, with 11 bases between. The chain's CDR3 is CASDRTPNTGELFF. In nucleotides, the CDR3 is TGTGCCAGCGACAGGACCCCGAACACCGGGGAGCTGTTTTTT.

V usage is TRBV2 and J usage is TRBJ2-1, with D perhaps TRBD2 (5 bases). V lost 7 bases, J lost 5 bases, and 18 bases lay in between. This CDR3 comprises 15 residues. Germline CDR1 reads SNHLY; CDR2 reads FYNNEI. The CDR3 region has the DNA TGTGCCAGCAAACTGGTTGAGGGCAGGAACAATGAGCAGTTCTTC. This gives the protein CASKLVEGRNNEQFF.

V is TRBV28 and J is TRBJ1-1; D is perhaps TRBD1 (5 bases). Per germline, CDR1 MDHEN and CDR2 SYDVKM. The CDR3 is 14 residues long. Deletions cut 2 bases from V and 4 bases from J, with 11 bases between. The CDR3 loop reads CASSLGGAVTEAFF. Here the CDR3 DNA reads TGTGCCAGCAGTTTAGGGGGAGCGGTCACTGAAGCTTTCTTT. The variable domain in full, with the rest retrieved from reference TRBV28 and TRBJ1-1, is DVKVTQSSRYLVKRTGEKVFLECVQDMDHENMFWYRQDPGLGLRLIYFSYDVKMKEKGDIPEGYSVSREKKERFSLILESASTNQTSMYLCASSLGGAVTEAFFGQGTRLTVV.

This clone was found a few times. This likely stems from a read error, as it lies one base from a far larger clone. The V call is TRBV21-1, the J call TRBJ2-7; whether TRBD2, the table's D call, matches the DNA was not checked. TRBV21-1 corresponds to a pseudogene. The CDR3 runs 15 residues. The CDR3 loop is CASSKVGSGGREQYF. CDR3 DNA sequence: TGTGCCAGCAGCAAAGTTGGGAGCGGGGGGCGCGAGCAGTACTTC.

The chain has TRBV4-3 and TRBJ1-6; a possible D gene is TRBD1 (6 bases). Germline lookup yields CDR1 LGHNA and CDR2 YSLEER. There are 13 residues in the CDR3. V lost 5 bases to trimming and J lost 5 bases, with 7 bases between them. CDR3 protein: CASSGQNNSPLHF. The CDR3 DNA follows: TGCGCCAGCAGCGGACAGAATAATTCACCCCTCCACTTT.

The V gene is TRBV9, the J gene TRBJ2-2; 7 nucleotides align to TRBD2. After removal of 5 bases from V and 3 bases from J, the junction contained 10 bases not matched to a gene. Germline V gene lookup returns CDR1 SGDLS and CDR2 YYNGEE. This CDR3 region has 16 residues. CDR3 loop: CASRSSGSVDTGELFF. As DNA, the CDR3 is TGTGCCAGCAGGTCTAGCGGTTCTGTTGACACCGGGGAGCTGTTTTTT.

This clone came up a few times. The rearrangement uses TRBV10-1 and TRBJ2-5; D gene ambiguous. The CDR3 has 15 amino acids. Trimming removed 4 bases from V and 3 bases from J, with 15 bases in between. Germline V CDR1 and CDR2: WNHNN, SYGVQD (reference sequence). The CDR3 loop is CASSVRVGMEETQYF. The CDR3, as DNA: TGCGCCAGCAGTGTCCGCGTGGGAATGGAAGAGACCCAGTACTTC.

The chain uses TRBV29-1 and TRBJ1-2; 8 nucleotides align to TRBD1. V was clipped by 7 bases and J by 6 bases; unmatched bases: 10. Germline assignment: CDR1 SQVTM and CDR2 ANQGSEA. The CDR3 spans 13 residues. CDR3 sequence reads: CSGSGGGDDGYTF. The CDR3 DNA follows: TGCAGCGGATCAGGGGGCGGAGATGATGGCTACACCTTC.

The chain employs TRBV7-3 and TRBJ2-5; TRBD2 might be the D (5 bases). V was trimmed by 6 bases and J by 5 bases, leaving 13 bases between them. There are 13 residues in the CDR3. In germline, CDR1 is SGHTA, CDR2 FQGTGA. This CDR3 reads CASSKDYLETQYF. CDR3 DNA: TGTGCCAGCAGTAAAGACTATTTGGAGACCCAGTACTTC.

This clone has at least ten counts. Other DNA variants within this sample encode the same CDR3. V usage is TRBV29-1 and J usage is TRBJ1-1; possible D gene TRBD1, 5 bases. The ends were cut back, 8 bases at V and 5 bases at J, with 18 bases in the middle. The CDR3 spans 13 residues. CDR1 is SQVTM and CDR2 is ANQGSEA in the germline V gene. CDR3 amino acids: CSISAGGGTEAFF. For the CDR3, the DNA is TGCAGCATTTCTGCCGGTGGGGGGACTGAAGCTTTCTTT.

The V gene is TRBV2, the J gene TRBJ2-2; the D gene is possibly TRBD1 (5 bases). This CDR3 contains 15 residues. Germline V lookup: CDR1 SNHLY, CDR2 FYNNEI. V gave up 7 bases and J gave up 1 base, with 13 bases separating them. The CDR3 nucleotides are TGTGCCAGCACCAAGACAGCGCAGAACACCGGGGAGCTGTTTTTT. This sequence encodes CASTKTAQNTGELFF. Full variable domain (outside the CDR3, taken from reference TRBV2 and TRBJ2-2): EPEVTQTPSHQVTQMGQEVILRCVPISNHLYFYWYRQILGQKVEFLVSFYNNEISEKSEIFDDQFSVERPDGSNFTLKIRSTKLEDSAMYFCASTKTAQNTGELFFGEGSRLTVL.

This clone has just a few counts. V gene TRBV5-1 combines with J gene TRBJ2-5; TRBD1 might be the D (5 bases). Germline CDR1 and CDR2: SGHRS and YFSETQ. This CDR3 contains 15 residues. The V gene lost 3 bases and the J gene lost 2 bases, with 14 bases spanning the gap. The DNA of the CDR3 is TGCGCCAGCAGCTGGACCAGGGTGAGGCAAGAGACCCAGTACTTC. This gives the protein CASSWTRVRQETQYF.

This clone is deemed medium-sized. This rearrangement joins TRBV5-1 to TRBJ2-2; D is unresolved. V lost 1 base and J 0 bases, leaving 7 bases between the germline ends. Germline V lookup: CDR1 SGHRS, CDR2 YFSETQ. CDR3 length: 15 amino acids. The CDR3 reads CASSLSTANTGELFF. DNA of the CDR3: TGCGCCAGCAGCTTGTCAACAGCGAACACCGGGGAGCTGTTTTTT. The full variable domain, its missing parts supplied by reference TRBV5-1 and TRBJ2-2, is KAGVTQTPRYLIKTRGQQVTLSCSPISGHRSVSWYQQTPGQGLQFLFEYFSETQRNKGNFPGRFSGRQFSNSRSEMNVSTLELGDSALYLCASSLSTANTGELFFGEGSRLTVL.